This T cell receptor beta chain emerged from a study of blood T cell repertoires in COVID-19. The overall study: Sources were T cells, B-cell-depleted T cells, or PBMCs; the material itself was cDNA or gDNA.

Libraries were prepared by immunoSEQ multiplex PCR; TCRdb keeps only in-frame clonotypes and omits some of them. The repertoire holds about 130,000 clones, with roughly 90% as singletons. CDR1 is MNHEY and CDR2 is SVGEGT in the germline V gene. The CDR3 length is 15 residues. With V trimmed by 4 bases and J by 7 bases, 8 bases remained unmatched. This clonotype originated in a man over 45 with active COVID-19. V is TRBV6-2 or TRBV6-3 and J is TRBJ1-4; 8 nucleotides match TRBD1. Sequences were obtained from peripheral blood. The CDR3 spells CASSSAGGRGEKLFF. DNA of the CDR3: TGTGCCAGCAGTTCCGCAGGGGGCCGAGGTGAAAAACTGTTTTTT.